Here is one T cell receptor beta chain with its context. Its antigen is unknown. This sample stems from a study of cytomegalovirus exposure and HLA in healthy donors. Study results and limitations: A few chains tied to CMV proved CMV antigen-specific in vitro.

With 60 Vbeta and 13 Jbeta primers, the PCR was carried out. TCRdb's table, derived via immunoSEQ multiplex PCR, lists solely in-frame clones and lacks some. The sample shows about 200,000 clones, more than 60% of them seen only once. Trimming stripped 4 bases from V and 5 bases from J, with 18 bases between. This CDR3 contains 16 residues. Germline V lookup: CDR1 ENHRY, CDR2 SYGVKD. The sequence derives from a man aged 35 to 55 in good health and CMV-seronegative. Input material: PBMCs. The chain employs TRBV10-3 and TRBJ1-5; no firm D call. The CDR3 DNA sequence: TGTGCCATCAGTGCCACCGGGAGGAGCGGTCATCAGCCCCAGCATTTT. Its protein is CAISATGRSGHQPQHF.